The 30 T cell receptor beta chains in this list originate from one sample, sequenced in a study of cytomegalovirus exposure and HLA in healthy donors. 13 Jbeta primers and 60 Vbeta primers were used for the PCR. Produced via immunoSEQ multiplex PCR; TCRdb's table is partial and in-frame only. Of around 110,000 clones detected, approximately 81% appear once; the ten largest clones hold 3% to 5%. The specimen sequenced was PBMCs. These receptor sequences come from a woman younger than 45 in good health and CMV-seronegative.

The J gene is TRBJ1-1, the V gene TRBV7-2; D is undetermined. This CDR3 has 13 amino acids. Trimming took off 2 bases at V and 0 bases at J, with 4 bases between the two ends. Germline CDR1 reads SGHTA; CDR2 reads FQGNSA. For the CDR3, the DNA is TGTGCCAGCAGCTTATCCGTGAACACTGAAGCTTTCTTT. The encoded protein is CASSLSVNTEAFF. The full variable domain, completed using reference TRBV7-2 and TRBJ1-1, is GAGVSQSPSNKVTEKGKDVELRCDPISGHTALYWYRQSLGQGLEFLIYFQGNSAPDKSGLPSDRFSAERTGGSVSTLTIQRTQQEDSAVYLCASSLSVNTEAFFGQGTRLTVV.

This clone was seen a handful of times. The rearrangement joins TRBV2 to TRBJ1-2, with 7 bases lining up with TRBD1. V lost 3 bases and J lost 7; bases outside the gene matches: 11. Germline CDR1 SNHLY, CDR2 FYNNEI. The CDR3 is 15 amino acids. The CDR3 nucleotides are TGTGCCAGCAGTGATGTTAGACAGGGTCTCTTTGGCTACACCTTC. Its protein is CASSDVRQGLFGYTF.

This clone has just one count. The CDR3 region is CASSLGGYMENTEAFF. DNA of the CDR3: TGTGCCAGCAGTTTAGGCGGATACATGGAGAACACTGAAGCTTTCTTT. The gene calls are TRBV27 and TRBJ1-1; no clear D gene. V lost 2 bases, J lost 1 base, and 14 bases lay in between. Germline V gene sequence: CDR1 MNHEY, CDR2 SMNVEV (reference sequence). The CDR3 totals 16 residues.

The chain joins TRBV23-1 to TRBJ2-5; D is perhaps TRBD1 (6 bases). TRBV23-1 is classed as an ORF, of uncertain function. This CDR3 has 14 residues. Between the trimmed V and J ends, which lost 8 bases and 5 bases, there was a span of 18 bases. For the CDR3, the DNA is TGCGCCAGCGGCCGACACAACAGGGAGGAGACCCAGTACTTC. Its protein product is CASGRHNREETQYF.

The chain combines TRBV4-3 with TRBJ2-3; D possibly corresponds to TRBD2 (5 bases). The V end lost 4 bases, the J end lost 4 bases, and 9 bases lay between the germline ends. Looked up from germline, CDR1 is LGHNA and CDR2 is YSLEER. CDR3 length: 13 amino acids. The CDR3 DNA reads TGCGCCAGCAGCCCCGCCGGGGCAGATACGCAGTATTTT. This gives the protein CASSPAGADTQYF.

J is TRBJ1-6 and V is TRBV7-8; D might be TRBD1 (6 bases). This CDR3 contains 18 residues. The germline V gene has CDR1 SGHVS and CDR2 FQNEAQ. V dropped 5 bases and J dropped 4 bases, with 21 bases sitting between them. The DNA for the CDR3 is TGTGCCAGCAGCACCCGCCTTGTCGGACAGACGTATAATTCACCCCTCCACTTT. This sequence encodes CASSTRLVGQTYNSPLHF.

This sequence joins TRBV6-1 and TRBJ2-1; TRBD2 matches 9 bases. Germline V lookup: CDR1 MNHNS, CDR2 SASEGT. The J segment lost 2 bases and the V segment lost 2 bases, leaving 4 bases of the junction unmatched. This CDR3 spans 16 amino acids. The CDR3 is CASSEMIAGAYNEQFF. CDR3 DNA sequence: TGTGCCAGCAGTGAAATGATAGCGGGAGCCTACAATGAGCAGTTCTTC.

The chain's CDR3 is CASSYDRDNGNTIYF. The CDR3 bases are TGTGCCAGCAGCTACGACAGAGATAATGGAAACACCATATATTTT. The chain recombines TRBV6-5 with TRBJ1-3, with D possibly TRBD1 on 5 matching bases. Germline assignment: CDR1 MNHEY and CDR2 SVGAGI. V lost 6 bases and J lost 3, with 15 bases in between. The CDR3 extends over 15 amino acids.

The chain links TRBV7-8 to TRBJ2-2; D unresolved. The CDR3 has 14 residues. The V end lost 2 bases, the J end lost 1 base, and 5 bases lay between the germline ends. Germline V gene lookup returns CDR1 SGHVS and CDR2 FQNEAQ. CDR3 DNA sequence: TGTGCCAGCAGCTTATCACAGAACACCGGGGAGCTGTTTTTT. This codes for CASSLSQNTGELFF.

The chain joins TRBV15 to TRBJ2-3; a weak D match, TRBD2 (6 bases). The CDR3 loop spans 15 amino acids. With 7 bases removed from V and 3 bases from J, the gap between germline ends came to 17 bases. The germline CDR1 and CDR2 sequences are LNHNV and YYDKDF (reference sequence). The CDR3 reads CATIKGGGTTDTQYF. The CDR3, as DNA: TGTGCCACCATCAAAGGAGGCGGGACGACAGATACGCAGTATTTT.

In the case of this clone: An end of the junction differs from the germline gene, which may be a read error. CDR3 nucleotides: TGTGCTAGCAGCCGGGACATGAACACTGAAGCTTTCTTT. It is translated as CASSRDMNTEAFF. The gene calls are TRBV7-7 and TRBJ1-1; tentative D call: TRBD1 (6 bases). Germline V gives CDR1 SSHAT, CDR2 FNYEAQ (reference sequence). The CDR3 loop spans 13 amino acids.

The genes are TRBV11-1 and TRBJ2-1; D is possibly TRBD1 (5 bases). Germline CDR1 reads SGHAT; CDR2 reads FQDESV (reference sequence). The CDR3 sequence is 13 residues long. Trimming pared 5 bases from V and 2 bases from J, leaving 7 bases between. CDR3 loop: CASSPDTYNEQFF. CDR3 coding DNA: TGTGCCAGCAGCCCGGACACCTACAATGAGCAGTTCTTC.

This clone was picked up a small number of times. The rearrangement uses TRBV19 and TRBJ2-4; 7 positions agree with TRBD2. Germline CDR1 reads LNHDA; CDR2 reads SQIVND (reference sequence). The CDR3 spans 15 residues. The V gene end was trimmed by 2 bases and the J gene end by 8 bases; junction bases not matched to a gene: 9. The CDR3 DNA reads as TGTGCCAGTAGTATACGGGGGGAGGTTAGGTACATTCAGTACTTC. As protein: CASSIRGEVRYIQYF.

The V call is TRBV7-9, the J call TRBJ1-1; 9 bases are a match to TRBD1. The trim removed 5 bases at V and 10 bases at J, leaving 5 bases unmatched. The CDR3 length is 12 residues. Germline values: CDR1 SEHNR, CDR2 FQNEAQ (reference sequence). The CDR3 reads CASSLGQGRAFF. The CDR3 nucleotides are TGTGCCAGCAGCCTAGGACAGGGGCGAGCTTTCTTT.

V usage is TRBV11-2 and J usage is TRBJ1-1, with D possibly TRBD1 on 6 matching bases. The germline V gene encodes CDR1 SGHAT and CDR2 FQNNGV. Trimming left V 6 bases short and J 0 bases short, with 11 bases between. This CDR3 has 14 amino acids. This CDR3 is CASSPQGLNTEAFF. CDR3 nucleotide sequence: TGTGCCAGCAGTCCACAGGGTCTGAACACTGAAGCTTTCTTT.

J is TRBJ2-5 and V is TRBV7-2; TRBD2 aligns across 11 bases. This CDR3 comprises 12 residues. Germline V gene data show CDR1 as SGHTA and CDR2 as FQGNSA. The junction had 5 bases not matched to a gene; V was cut back by 3 bases and J by 14 bases. The CDR3 bases are TGTGCCAGCAGCTTGCCGGGACTAGCGGCCTACTTC. This encodes CASSLPGLAAYF.

The chain carries TRBV27 and TRBJ2-3, with D possibly matching TRBD1 (6 bases). The CDR3 consists of 14 residues. CDR1 and CDR2 from the germline V gene are MNHEY and SMNVEV (reference sequence). The V gene lost 2 bases and the J gene lost 6 bases, with 12 bases spanning the gap. CDR3: CASSLKQGSDTQYF. Written as DNA, the CDR3 is TGTGCCAGCAGTTTAAAACAGGGTAGCGATACGCAGTATTTT.

There are a few counts of this clone. The rearrangement uses TRBV23-1 and TRBJ2-1; a weak D match, TRBD1 (6 bases). TRBV23-1 is an ORF for which the function is uncertain. The CDR3 has 14 residues. V shed 8 bases and J shed 6 bases, with 17 bases lying between them. The CDR3 DNA sequence: TGCGCCAGCCCGCTCGACAGGCGGATCAATGAGCAGTTCTTC. Its translation: CASPLDRRINEQFF.

This clone was found a few times. J is TRBJ1-4 and V is TRBV4-1, with a possible D match to TRBD1 (5 bases). The CDR3 contains 18 residues. Germline CDR1 MGHRA, CDR2 YSYEKL. V was cut by 2 bases and J by 3 bases, with 19 bases left in between. CDR3 sequence: CASSQWGREVTSNEKLFF. DNA for the CDR3: TGCGCCAGCAGCCAATGGGGCAGGGAGGTTACGTCTAATGAAAAACTGTTTTTT.

The CDR3 reads CASRLERASSYEQYF. The CDR3 bases are TGTGCCAGCAGGCTAGAGCGAGCGAGTTCTTACGAGCAGTACTTC. The gene calls are TRBV7-8 and TRBJ2-5; D remains ambiguous. The end of the DNA fits TRBJ2-7 better, so the J call may be wrong. The CDR3 spans 15 residues. CDR1 is SGHVS, CDR2 FQNEAQ, per germline.

The chain combines TRBV5-4 with TRBJ2-5; perhaps TRBD2 as D (6 bases). Germline V lookup: CDR1 SGHNT, CDR2 YYREEE (reference sequence). The V gene lost 0 bases and the J gene lost 4 bases, with 7 bases spanning the gap. CDR3 length equals 13 residues. The CDR3 sequence: CASSLAGVETQYF. The CDR3 nucleotides read TGTGCCAGCAGCTTGGCGGGGGTAGAGACCCAGTACTTC.

The V and J genes are TRBV9 and TRBJ2-3; D not certain. Germline lookup yields CDR1 SGDLS and CDR2 YYNGEE. This CDR3 contains 14 residues. Trimming took 0 bases from V and 5 from J, leaving 10 bases between them. DNA for the CDR3: TGTGCCAGCAGCGTAGCTAGGTTAGGAGATACGCAGTATTTT. This codes for CASSVARLGDTQYF. Using reference TRBV9 and TRBJ2-3 for the parts outside the CDR3, the full variable domain is DSGVTQTPKHLITATGQRVTLRCSPRSGDLSVYWYQQSLDQGLQFLIQYYNGEERAKGNILERFSAQQFPDLHSELNLSSLELGDSALYFCASSVARLGDTQYFGPGTRLTVL.

The genes are TRBV29-1 and TRBJ2-5; D is perhaps TRBD1 (5 bases). Trimming pared 4 bases from V and 4 bases from J, leaving 16 bases between. The CDR3 contains 14 residues. Germline V lookup: CDR1 SQVTM, CDR2 ANQGSEA. The DNA for the CDR3 is TGCAGCGTTGGTGGCAGGGTTGGTGTAGAGACCCAGTACTTC. Translated: CSVGGRVGVETQYF.

With regard to this clone: Other DNA variants within this sample encode the same CDR3. In nucleotides, the CDR3 is TGTGCCAGCAGCCTTAACTACGAGCAGTACTTC. This codes for CASSLNYEQYF. The V call is TRBV7-9, the J call TRBJ2-5, with D unresolved. The DNA end favors TRBJ2-7, so the J call may be wrong. Germline lookup yields CDR1 SEHNR and CDR2 FQNEAQ (reference sequence). CDR3 size: 11 residues.

The V call is TRBV5-6, the J call TRBJ1-3; a weak D match, TRBD1 (5 bases). V lost 1 base, J lost 4 bases, and 15 bases lay in between. The germline gives CDR1 SGHDT, CDR2 YYEEEE. CDR3 size: 16 residues. This CDR3 reads CASSLKGAIGGNTIYF. CDR3 sequence (DNA): TGTGCCAGCAGCTTGAAAGGGGCCATAGGAGGAAACACCATATATTTT.

The chain recombines TRBV4-2 with TRBJ2-3; 9 bases are shared with TRBD2. The length of the CDR3 is 16 residues. Germline trimming cut 4 bases from V and 1 base from J; bases unmatched to any gene: 6. In germline, CDR1 is LGHNA, CDR2 YNFKEQ. The CDR3 is CASSPASGEGTDTQYF. Here the CDR3 DNA reads TGTGCCAGCAGCCCAGCTAGCGGGGAAGGCACAGATACGCAGTATTTT.

V and J are TRBV5-1 and TRBJ2-3, with D maybe TRBD2 (6 bases). Germline V gene sequence: CDR1 SGHRS, CDR2 YFSETQ. The CDR3 is made up of 17 amino acids. Trimming took off 4 bases at V and 1 base at J, with 19 bases between the two ends. Written as DNA, the CDR3 is TGCGCCAGCAGCCAAGCTACGGCCGGGGGAGGCACAGATACGCAGTATTTT. Translation: CASSQATAGGGTDTQYF.

The chain joins TRBV13 to TRBJ2-1, with 7 bases lining up with TRBD2. V shed 1 base, J shed 2 bases, and the junction held 8 bases outside the gene matches. The CDR3 spans 17 residues. Germline CDR1 reads PRHDT; CDR2 reads FYEKMQ (reference sequence). CDR3 nucleotides: TGTGCCAGCAGCTTAGAAGGTAGCGGGTTGGCCTACAATGAGCAGTTCTTC. Its protein is CASSLEGSGLAYNEQFF. Using reference TRBV13 and TRBJ2-1 for the parts outside the CDR3, the full variable domain is AAGVIQSPRHLIKEKRETATLKCYPIPRHDTVYWYQQGPGQDPQFLISFYEKMQSDKGSIPDRFSAQQFSDYHSELNMSSLELGDSALYFCASSLEGSGLAYNEQFFGPGTRLTVL.

This chain's CDR3 is CASRQGIGFDGYTF. DNA of the CDR3: TGTGCCAGCAGACAGGGGATCGGATTCGATGGCTACACCTTC. V gene TRBV6-5 combines with J gene TRBJ1-2; TRBD1 matches 7 bases. The CDR3 sequence is 14 residues long. After removal of 6 bases from V and 6 bases from J, the junction contained 10 bases not matched to a gene. Germline V gene data show CDR1 as MNHEY and CDR2 as SVGAGI.

The chain links TRBV7-9 to TRBJ2-7; the D gene is possibly TRBD2 (5 bases). Trimming removed 1 base at V and 5 bases at J, with 21 bases between. CDR1 and CDR2 from the germline V gene are SEHNR and FQNEAQ (reference sequence). The CDR3 runs 17 residues. The CDR3 region has the DNA TGTGCCAGCAGCTTAGTAGTAGTGACTGCTAATAGCGACGAGCAGTACTTC. Translation: CASSLVVVTANSDEQYF.